The 28 T cell receptor beta chains below come from one sample, sequenced in a study of human CD8 memory T cell subsets. The TCR beta sequencing libraries came from UMI-labeled 5' RACE. TCRdb reprocessed the 5' RACE reads and keeps a single row for each CDR3 protein, giving no DNA. The table lists 15,000 to 20,000 distinct CDR3 sequences. Sequenced: CD8+ stem-like memory T cells (TSCM and TCM) sorted from PBMCs. Specified subset: stem-like memory CD8 T cells (TSTEM), CCR7+ PD-1- TIGIT-. Receptors originate from a human donor in good health.

CDR3 residues: CSATRQANTEAFF. The chain recombines TRBV20-1 with TRBJ1-1; as DNA is missing, the TRBD1 call by TCRdb cannot be tested. The CDR3 length is 13 residues. In germline, CDR1 is DFQATT, CDR2 SNEGSKA (reference sequence).

V usage is TRBV12-3 or TRBV12-4 and J usage is TRBJ2-7; the TCRdb D gene call, TRBD1, has no DNA to confirm it. CDR3 length: 18 residues. CDR3 sequence reads: CASTPADRVRPGSYEQYF.

CDR3 sequence: CSVEGHANTGELFF. This sequence joins TRBV29-1 and TRBJ2-2; TCRdb's D call, TRBD1, is unchecked because there is no DNA. The CDR3 consists of 14 residues. The V gene's germline CDR1 is SQVTM and CDR2 ANQGSEA.

In terms of frequency, this clonotype is medium-sized (0.01 to 0.1%). The chain links TRBV5-6 to TRBJ2-7. This CDR3 contains 14 residues. From germline, CDR1 is SGHDT and CDR2 YYEEEE. The CDR3 sequence: CASSLSATEGEQYF. Filled out from reference TRBV5-6 and TRBJ2-7, the complete variable domain reads DAGVTQSPTHLIKTRGQQVTLRCSPKSGHDTVSWYQQALGQGPQFIFQYYEEEERQRGNFPDRFSGHQFPNYSSELNVNALLLGDSALYLCASSLSATEGEQYFGPGTRLTVT.

The chain is built from TRBV21-1 and TRBJ2-7; checking the TCRdb D call of TRBD2 is not possible without DNA. TRBV21-1 is a listed pseudogene. The CDR3 extends over 16 amino acids. CDR3 loop: CASSREGLPIVYEQYF.

This chain links TRBV6-6 with TRBJ1-2. Germline-derived CDR1 and CDR2 are MNHNY and SVGAGI (reference sequence). The CDR3 has 13 amino acids. The CDR3 spells CASSPNTNYGYTF.

V usage is TRBV9 and J usage is TRBJ2-3; the TRBD2 assignment by TCRdb is unverifiable without DNA. Germline lookup yields CDR1 SGDLS and CDR2 YYNGEE. CDR3 length: 16 residues. CDR3 amino acids: CASSVAAGGTTDTQYF.

The V and J genes are TRBV6-6 and TRBJ2-3. The germline CDR1 and CDR2 sequences are MNHNY and SVGAGI (reference sequence). This CDR3 contains 13 residues. CDR3 residues: CASSPLNTDTQYF.

The chain is built from TRBV6-2 or TRBV6-3 and TRBJ2-2. Germline V gene lookup returns CDR1 MNHEY and CDR2 SVGEGT. This CDR3 has 16 residues. CDR3 loop: CASSYDPERDTGELFF.

This clonotype shows up as medium-sized by frequency. The chain uses TRBV12-3 or TRBV12-4 and TRBJ1-1; TCRdb's D call of TRBD1 is untestable without DNA. This CDR3 contains 17 residues. The CDR3 region is CASSVPGQGAGDTEAFF.

The chain is built from TRBV12-3 or TRBV12-4 and TRBJ2-3. The CDR3 has 15 amino acids. The chain's CDR3 is CASRGDRVRTDTQYF.

The gene calls are TRBV6-2 or TRBV6-3 and TRBJ1-5; the D call of TRBD1 rests on TCRdb alone, since no DNA is present to check it. The CDR3 is made up of 14 amino acids. In germline, CDR1 is MNHEY, CDR2 SVGEGT. CDR3 region: CASSYQGGIQPQHF.

The chain is built from TRBV7-9 and TRBJ2-7. The V gene's germline CDR1 is SEHNR and CDR2 FQNEAQ (reference sequence). The length of the CDR3 is 14 residues. The CDR3 sequence is CASSTSESTYEQYF.

The chain carries TRBV2 and TRBJ2-5; as DNA is missing, the TRBD1 call by TCRdb cannot be tested. In germline, CDR1 is SNHLY, CDR2 FYNNEI. This CDR3 has 14 amino acids. The CDR3 reads CASKGTGRSETQYF.

Measured by frequency, this clonotype is medium-sized. The chain joins TRBV29-1 to TRBJ2-1. The CDR3 covers 13 residues. Germline lookup yields CDR1 SQVTM and CDR2 ANQGSEA. This CDR3 reads CSVEGGSYNEQFF.

Frequency places this clonotype as medium-sized (0.01 to 0.1%). The CDR3 spells CASTRGTLNTEAFF. The chain uses TRBV7-6 and TRBJ1-1. Germline CDR1 reads SGHVS; CDR2 reads FNYEAQ. The CDR3 runs 14 residues.

This rearrangement joins TRBV7-9 to TRBJ2-7; TCRdb's assignment of TRBD2 cannot be checked, as there is no DNA. Per germline, CDR1 SEHNR and CDR2 FQNEAQ (reference sequence). This CDR3 comprises 14 residues. CDR3 amino acids: CASSNRDYPYEQYF. The variable domain in full, completed from reference TRBV7-9 and TRBJ2-7, reads DTGVSQNPRHKITKRGQNVTFRCDPISEHNRLYWYRQTLGQGPEFLTYFQNEAQLEKSRLLSDRFSAERPKGSFSTLEIQRTEQGDSAMYLCASSNRDYPYEQYFGPGTRLTVT.

CDR3: CASSPETDTGELFF. This chain connects TRBV5-1 to TRBJ2-2. This CDR3 region has 14 residues. Germline V gene lookup returns CDR1 SGHRS and CDR2 YFSETQ.

The chain links TRBV7-9 to TRBJ2-1; TCRdb reports TRBD1, a call that lacks DNA to check it against. The length of the CDR3 is 12 residues. CDR1 is SEHNR and CDR2 is FQNEAQ in the germline V gene (reference sequence). The CDR3 is CASSLRGNEQFF.

V gene TRBV19 combines with J gene TRBJ2-2; the D gene TCRdb calls, TRBD1, cannot be checked with no DNA. The germline CDR1 and CDR2 sequences are LNHDA and SQIVND (reference sequence). This CDR3 is built from 15 residues. This chain's CDR3 is CASEPTGVNTGELFF.

This sequence joins TRBV18 and TRBJ2-5; the D call of TRBD1 rests on TCRdb alone, since no DNA is present to check it. This CDR3 has 13 residues. Germline CDR1 KGHSH, CDR2 LQKENI. CDR3 residues: CASSPRQQETQYF.

J is TRBJ1-2 and V is TRBV27; with no DNA, the TCRdb D assignment of TRBD1 cannot be verified. Per germline, CDR1 MNHEY and CDR2 SMNVEV (reference sequence). The CDR3 is 13 amino acids. CDR3 sequence reads: CASSLTGRYGYTF.

Frequency places this clonotype as medium-sized (0.01 to 0.1%). The chain employs TRBV28 and TRBJ1-5. Germline V CDR1 and CDR2: MDHEN, SYDVKM. There are 14 residues in the CDR3. Here the CDR3 reads CASSFLEGNQPQHF.

The genes are TRBV7-9 and TRBJ2-7. The CDR3 contains 14 residues. Germline CDR1 SEHNR, CDR2 FQNEAQ (reference sequence). CDR3 protein: CASSLDGQPYEQYF.

V usage is TRBV6-2 or TRBV6-3 and J usage is TRBJ2-3. CDR1 is MNHEY, CDR2 SVGEGT, per germline. The CDR3 covers 13 residues. CDR3 sequence reads: CASSYLSTDTQYF.

J is TRBJ2-5 and V is TRBV13; without DNA, the TCRdb call of TRBD2 cannot be checked. CDR1 PRHDT and CDR2 FYEKMQ come from the germline V gene (reference sequence). This CDR3 has 15 residues. This CDR3 reads CASSSTGTSQETQYF.

CDR3 residues: CASSYSTGADQPQHF. The chain has TRBV6-6 and TRBJ1-5; the TRBD1 assignment by TCRdb is unverifiable without DNA. The CDR3 loop spans 15 amino acids. Looked up from germline, CDR1 is MNHNY and CDR2 is SVGAGI (reference sequence).

This chain's CDR3 is CASTGTLNTEAFF. This chain joins TRBV27 and TRBJ1-1; absent DNA, TCRdb's TRBD1 call cannot be checked. CDR1 is MNHEY and CDR2 is SMNVEV in the germline V gene (reference sequence). The CDR3 has 13 residues.